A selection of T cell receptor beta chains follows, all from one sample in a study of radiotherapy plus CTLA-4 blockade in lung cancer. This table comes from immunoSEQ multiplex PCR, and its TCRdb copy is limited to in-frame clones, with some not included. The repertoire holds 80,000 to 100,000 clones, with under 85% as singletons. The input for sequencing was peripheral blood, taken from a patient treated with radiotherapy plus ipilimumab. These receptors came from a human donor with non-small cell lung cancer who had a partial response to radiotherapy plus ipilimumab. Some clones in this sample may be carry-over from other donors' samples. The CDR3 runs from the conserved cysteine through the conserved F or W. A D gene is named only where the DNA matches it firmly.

CDR3aa: CASRSDRVTDTQYF
d_gene: NA
len: 14
v_gene: TRBV5-1

CDR3aa: CASSTIAGGPYEQYF
d_gene: TRBD2
len: 15
v_gene: TRBV19

CDR3aa: CASSHGSGNTGELFF
d_gene: TRBD2
len: 15
v_gene: TRBV4-1

CDR3aa: CSARVADTQYF
d_gene: NA
len: 11
v_gene: TRBV20-1

CDR3aa: CASSPGAGTGNTIYF
d_gene: NA
len: 15
v_gene: TRBV18

CDR3aa: CASRVHRGAGELFF
d_gene: TRBD1
len: 14
v_gene: TRBV19

CDR3aa: CASSPHVSNEKLFF
d_gene: NA
len: 14
v_gene: TRBV7-2

CDR3aa: CASRWDNRNTEAFF
d_gene: NA
len: 14
v_gene: TRBV6-1

CDR3aa: CASSVDREETQYF
d_gene: TRBD1
len: 13
v_gene: TRBV19

CDR3aa: CSVDAGGPREQFF
d_gene: TRBD2
len: 13
v_gene: TRBV29-1

CDR3aa: CASGIAGEANEQFF
d_gene: TRBD2
len: 14
v_gene: TRBV5-1

CDR3aa: CASSQGVNTEAFF
d_gene: TRBD1
len: 13
v_gene: TRBV6-5

CDR3aa: CASSLGTGQSPLHF
d_gene: TRBD1
len: 14
v_gene: TRBV7-6

CDR3aa: CASRRLLRNEQYF
d_gene: NA
len: 13
v_gene: TRBV6-5

CDR3aa: CASSGGQGFGNTIYF
d_gene: NA
len: 15
v_gene: TRBV6-1

CDR3aa: CASKIGGVEQFF
d_gene: NA
len: 12
v_gene: TRBV11-3

CDR3aa: CATSRVVGTGGTNEKLFF
d_gene: TRBD1
len: 18
v_gene: TRBV15

CDR3aa: CASSLQGMVNTEAFF
d_gene: NA
len: 15
v_gene: TRBV11-2

CDR3aa: CASSLVTGTGYTF
d_gene: TRBD1
len: 13
v_gene: TRBV5-4

CDR3aa: CASSLGRLADIAKNIQYF
d_gene: TRBD2
len: 18
v_gene: TRBV5-1

CDR3aa: CASSHYPYRGTDTQYF
d_gene: NA
len: 16
v_gene: TRBV7-9

CDR3aa: CASRGPEAFF
d_gene: NA
len: 10
v_gene: TRBV11-3

CDR3aa: CASSGFGGGDVGRGTEAFF
d_gene: NA
len: 19
v_gene: TRBV28

CDR3aa: CSVKNSGVTEAFF
d_gene: NA
len: 13
v_gene: TRBV29-1

CDR3aa: CASTQGGPYNEQFF
d_gene: NA
len: 14
v_gene: TRBV6-5

CDR3aa: CATADMPDTIYF
d_gene: NA
len: 12
v_gene: TRBV19

CDR3aa: CASSPPLGGLMGPNTEAFF
d_gene: NA
len: 19
v_gene: TRBV28

CDR3aa: CASSTDTLSNQPQHF
d_gene: NA
len: 15
v_gene: TRBV19

CDR3aa: CASSLGQGLFF
d_gene: TRBD1
len: 11
v_gene: TRBV7-9

CDR3aa: CASSYTGGSYNSPLHF
d_gene: NA
len: 16
v_gene: TRBV6-5

CDR3aa: CASRSTSGGTQETQYF
d_gene: TRBD2
len: 16
v_gene: TRBV11-2

CDR3aa: CASSPRQNANYGYTF
d_gene: NA
len: 15
v_gene: TRBV18

CDR3aa: CASSSQGSSPLHF
d_gene: NA
len: 13
v_gene: TRBV11-2

CDR3aa: CASLTSGSSEQYF
d_gene: TRBD2
len: 13
v_gene: TRBV28

CDR3aa: CASSLGQHTDTQYF
d_gene: TRBD1
len: 14
v_gene: TRBV5-1

CDR3aa: CASSPTSGRNNEQFF
d_gene: TRBD2
len: 15
v_gene: TRBV9

CDR3aa: CASSRDRGYEKLFF
d_gene: TRBD1
len: 14
v_gene: TRBV6-5

CDR3aa: CASSQGGANLRTGELFF
d_gene: NA
len: 17
v_gene: TRBV4-3

CDR3aa: CASSQDIPGTKAFF
d_gene: NA
len: 14
v_gene: TRBV4-3

CDR3aa: CASSQDLGTMGTDTQYF
d_gene: NA
len: 17
v_gene: TRBV4-3

CDR3aa: CASSYTRDSPLHF
d_gene: NA
len: 13
v_gene: TRBV5-4

CDR3aa: CASSFLPLNEQFF
d_gene: NA
len: 13
v_gene: TRBV6-6

CDR3aa: CASSPSGGAWDTQYF
d_gene: TRBD2
len: 15
v_gene: TRBV6-1

CDR3aa: CSVEDPLAGGPDTQYF
d_gene: TRBD2
len: 16
v_gene: TRBV29-1

CDR3aa: CASSPTGYEQYF
d_gene: NA
len: 12
v_gene: TRBV7-2

CDR3aa: CASSLLAGPGTDTQYF
d_gene: NA
len: 16
v_gene: TRBV5-1

CDR3aa: CASSRGAGGPEEQYF
d_gene: TRBD2
len: 15
v_gene: TRBV5-4

CDR3aa: CASSVLAGGNEQFF
d_gene: TRBD2
len: 14
v_gene: TRBV10-2

CDR3aa: CASSLVQGANTIYF
d_gene: NA
len: 14
v_gene: TRBV5-1

CDR3aa: CASSDRAKDTEAFF
d_gene: TRBD1
len: 14
v_gene: TRBV19